The T cell receptor (beta chain) under discussion was sequenced for a study of vaccination and CD4 T cells after COVID-19. Study context: Collection of post-COVID samples occurred a median about 100 days after diagnosis, spanning a range of 35 to 161.

Cultured CD4+ T cells had their DNA profiled by the Oncomine TCR Beta short-read assay. Someone extracted genomic DNA from cultured CD4+ T cells. Via MiXCR, TCRdb re-called the PCR reads, giving one row per CDR3 protein. The sample consists of 7,000 to 10,000 distinct CDR3 sequences, just under 65% of them appearing once. Trimming pared 4 bases from V and 8 bases from J, leaving 15 bases between. The CDR3 sequence is 14 residues long. Per the germline V gene, CDR1 is SGHVS and CDR2 is FNYEAQ. Of note for this clonotype: What it binds is not known.

The sample's treatment: roughly ten-day PBMC culture with coronavirus spike peptide pools or control peptides (ViraFEST assay). Study-level results: Spike mono-reactivity was found in 304 of 307 vaccine-specific clones from convalescent patients.

V usage is TRBV7-6 and J usage is TRBJ2-1; D unclear. The sample consisted of CD4+ T cells from blood, cultured in vitro. The TCR was taken from a human donor who had recovered from COVID-19. The CDR3 DNA reads TGTGCCAGCAGCTCTACCCCGGGTTGGGATGAGCAGTTCTTC. Its protein product is CASSSTPGWDEQFF.